Sequencing of this T cell receptor beta chain was carried out in a study of early T cells in non-severe SARS-CoV-2 infection (dated by TCRdb to the early 2020s). For context, the study as a whole: Bulk RNA from unsorted whole blood was used for TCR sequencing, so alpha and beta chains could not be paired. Overall results and qualifications from the work: VDJdb matching was skewed toward anti-spike CD8 responses and likely underestimated virus-specific expansions by missing private and CD4 specificities.

This clonotype was seen many times. Its specific antigen is unknown. Base qualities were left out, and no much larger clone turns up one base away. The study was a case-control design nested within a healthcare worker cohort in London, UK, with weekly nasopharyngeal swab PCR tests and blood sampling. Healthcare workers were recruited between 23 and 31 March 2020, during the week of the UK lockdown, and were followed weekly for up to about 16 weeks. Library generation was performed with 5' RACE. Reads for this sample came from a NextSeq 500. To correct for sequencing error and PCR bias, the TCR library protocol tagged individual cDNA molecules with unique molecular identifiers. TCR alpha and beta chains were both sequenced, and the abundances of alpha and beta sequences in each sample were closely correlated with each other. Per the source publication's procedure: Decombinator V4 was used to annotate the V gene, J gene and CDR3 of the TCR sequences. Expanded TCRs were defined as changing significantly between any two time points under a Poisson model with p below 0.0001. TCR abundances were normalised to the total number of TCRs sequenced per sample and were expressed as counts per million. MAIT TCRs were defined by TRAV1-2 paired with TRAJ12, TRAJ20 or TRAJ33, and iNKT TCRs by TRAV10 paired with TRAJ18. VDJdb, accessed on 1 November 2021, was searched for TCRs annotated for CMV, EBV and SARS-CoV-2, and TCRs annotated for more than one antigen were excluded. TCRdb redid the processing of the public reads, applying fastp at Q25 and MiXCR, and retained in-frame beta chains. Each entry is one CDR3 protein sequence, shown with its most common DNA and genes. The authors' filters were not applied to this entry. For this sample there are roughly 53,000 distinct CDR3 sequences; roughly 10% appear just once. Of the sample, 4.5% falls within the top ten clones.

Per the germline V gene (reference sequence), SGHKS is the CDR1 and YYEKEE is the CDR2. Between the V and J ends, shortened by 0 bases and 1 base respectively, the junction contains 16 bases. The CDR3 goes from the cysteine to the phenylalanine over 17 residues. This entry keeps only the CDR3 DNA: 51 bases, framed from base 1. The sequenced material came from whole blood. This TCR came from an adult who was a healthcare worker with PCR-confirmed SARS-CoV-2 infection or an uninfected control (not recorded which). The chain is made from TRBV5-5 and TRBJ2-5, with the D gene possibly TRBD1 or TRBD2, each one fitting 6 bases. The bases read TGTGCCAGCAGCTTGGCCTCAAGGGGGGCCCTCCAAGAGACCCAGTACTTC. It encodes CASSLASRGALQETQYF.